The source of this TCR beta chain is a study of regulatory T cells in long-lasting Graves disease. Study-wide results and caveats: Lower TCR diversity was seen in persistent Graves' patients than in newly diagnosed ones.

The CDR3 length is 15 residues. V lost 10 bases and J lost 4; bases outside the gene matches: 12. The time point was: persistent/refractory GD, antithyroid drugs over 5 years with positive TRAb. RNA extracted from PBMCs served as the sequencing template. Construction of the TCR beta libraries employed iRepertoire HTBI primers in conjunction with Arm-PCR of CDR3 regions. TCRdb reprocessed the multiplex PCR reads with MiXCR, giving one entry per CDR3 protein. The sample shows about 660,000 distinct CDR3 sequences, around 30% of them seen only once. As regards this clonotype: Its matching antigen is unknown.

The chain links TRBV12-3 or TRBV12-4 to TRBJ1-3, with 8 bases identical to TRBD1. This clonotype originated in a female donor with Graves disease. This material consisted of peripheral blood mononuclear cells (PBMCs), taken when the disease was refractory, from a patient treated with antithyroid drugs. Here the CDR3 reads CANRRTGSYGNTIYF. The CDR3 DNA reads TGTGCCAACCGGCGGACAGGGTCTTACGGAAACACCATATATTTT.